These T cell receptor beta chains were read from a single sample in a study of cytomegalovirus exposure and HLA in healthy donors. TCRdb's copy holds only in-frame clones and misses some; the assay was immunoSEQ multiplex PCR. In the table there are nearly 300,000 clones, approximately 90% of which are singletons. The source material was PBMCs. These receptors were obtained from a man aged 35-49 years in good health and CMV-seropositive. Each CDR3 is given with its conserved first and last residue. D genes are given only for firm matches. The size entry is marked missing in some rows and otherwise reads once, few, many or a size class.

D gene	clone size	V gene	J gene	CDR3 length	CDR3 DNA	CDR3 protein
TRBD1	few	TRBV10-3	TRBJ2-3	15	TGTGCCATCAGTAACCGGGACAGGAGCACAGATACGCAGTATTTT	CAISNRDRSTDTQYF
TRBD2	-	TRBV2	TRBJ2-3	16	TGTGCCAGCAATACCATAGCGGGAGCTAGCACAGATACGCAGTATTTT	CASNTIAGASTDTQYF
TRBD1	few	TRBV5-4	TRBJ1-1	15	TGTGCCAGCAGAAGGACAGGGGCCATGAACACTGAAGCTTTCTTT	CASRRTGAMNTEAFF
TRBD2	-	TRBV4-2	TRBJ2-2	20	TGTGCCAGCAGCTTAAGGACTAGCGGAGATTACCGCGCGAACACCGGGGAGCTGTTTTTT	CASSLRTSGDYRANTGELFF
TRBD2	-	TRBV28	TRBJ2-1	15	TGTGCCAGCAGGTCAGGGCGGGAGGGTTACAATGAGCAGTTCTTC	CASRSGREGYNEQFF
TRBD1	-	TRBV5-4	TRBJ2-1	17	TGTGCCAGCAGCCTGGGAGGGACAGGGACCCCCTACAATGAGCAGTTCTTC	CASSLGGTGTPYNEQFF
-	-	TRBV27	TRBJ1-1	15	TGTGCCAGCAGTTTATCGGGGGCAGCGAACACTGAAGCTTTCTTT	CASSLSGAANTEAFF
-	few	TRBV7-6	TRBJ2-7	15	TGTGCCAGCAGCTTAGGACAATATGTCTCCTACGAGCAGTACTTC	CASSLGQYVSYEQYF
-	-	TRBV11-2	TRBJ2-1	13	TGTGCCAGCAGCTTGAGTATCTCGGGGGAGCAGTTCTTC	CASSLSISGEQFF
TRBD2	-	TRBV9	TRBJ2-5	14	TGTGCCAGCAGCCCCCGGCCGGGGGGAGAGACCCAGTACTTC	CASSPRPGGETQYF
TRBD1	-	TRBV5-6	TRBJ1-2	14	TGTGCCAGCAGCCGACAGGGGGACGTCTGGGGCTACACCTTC	CASSRQGDVWGYTF
-	-	TRBV27	TRBJ1-1	15	TGTGCCAGCATCAAAGGCGGGGACGTGACCACTGAAGCTTTCTTT	CASIKGGDVTTEAFF
-	-	TRBV7-2	TRBJ1-1	14	TGTGCCAGCAGCCCACGAACAGGGAACACTGAAGCTTTCTTT	CASSPRTGNTEAFF
TRBD2	-	TRBV9	TRBJ2-5	15	TGTGCCAGCAGCGTACTAGCGGGAGATGGGCAGACCCAGTACTTC	CASSVLAGDGQTQYF
TRBD1	-	TRBV6-5	TRBJ2-2	14	TGTGCCAGCTTGGACAGGGCGTACACCGGGGAGCTGTTTTTT	CASLDRAYTGELFF
TRBD2	once	TRBV19	TRBJ2-7	17	TGTGCCAGTAGCCCCGGGGCCGCGGGAGGGCCTTTCCACGAGCAGTACTTC	CASSPGAAGGPFHEQYF
-	once	TRBV6-1	TRBJ1-5	14	TGTGCCAGCAGTGAAGGGCAGGGCGGACAGCCCCAGCATTTT	CASSEGQGGQPQHF
TRBD1	-	TRBV13	TRBJ1-5	16	TGTGCCAGCAGCTTCGGACAGGTGGATGGCAATCAGCCCCAGCATTTT	CASSFGQVDGNQPQHF
TRBD2	-	TRBV7-2	TRBJ2-7	16	TGTGCCAGCAGCTTAAGAAGACTAGCGGGCTCCTACGAGCAGTACTTC	CASSLRRLAGSYEQYF
TRBD1	-	TRBV15	TRBJ2-1	14	TGTGCCACCAGCTTGACAGGGGCGTACAATGAGCAGTTCTTC	CATSLTGAYNEQFF
TRBD2	-	TRBV5-1	TRBJ2-7	14	TGCGCCACCGCCCCTAGCGGAGGCTCCTACGAGCAGTACTTC	CATAPSGGSYEQYF
TRBD2	-	TRBV27	TRBJ2-3	17	TGTGCCAGCAGTACCATAGCGGGAGGGCCCGGGGGAGATACGCAGTATTTT	CASSTIAGGPGGDTQYF
-	-	TRBV6-4	TRBJ2-7	15	TGTGCCAGCAGTGGATCCCGGGACAAACATTACGAGCAGTACTTC	CASSGSRDKHYEQYF
TRBD2	-	TRBV28	TRBJ2-1	14	TGTGCTAGCAGTTTACCTAGCGGAGACAATGAGCAGTTCTTC	CASSLPSGDNEQFF
TRBD1	-	TRBV27	TRBJ2-2	15	TGTGCCAGCACCCCCGACAGGGAAAACACCGGGGAGCTGTTTTTT	CASTPDRENTGELFF
-	-	TRBV5-6	TRBJ2-6	16	TGTGCCAGCAGCCTCAGGGTTAAGTTAGGGGCCAACGTCCTGACTTTC	CASSLRVKLGANVLTF
TRBD1	-	TRBV27	TRBJ2-7	13	TGTGCCAGCAGTCCCGACAGGGGCGGCGAGCAGTACTTC	CASSPDRGGEQYF
-	-	TRBV28	TRBJ1-1	13	TGTGCCAGCAGTGAGATCTTGAACACTGAAGCTTTCTTT	CASSEILNTEAFF
TRBD1	-	TRBV2	TRBJ1-4	16	TGTGCCAGCACCCAGGAGTTCGACAGGGTCAATGAAAAACTGTTTTTT	CASTQEFDRVNEKLFF
TRBD2	-	TRBV9	TRBJ2-1	16	TGTGCCAGCCATCCGGGGGGGACTAGCGGGAGGAATGAGCAGTTCTTC	CASHPGGTSGRNEQFF
TRBD2	-	TRBV5-8	TRBJ2-1	15	TGTGCCAGCAGCTTGGGACTAGCGGGAGCTGGTGAGCAGTTCTTC	CASSLGLAGAGEQFF
-	-	TRBV4-1	TRBJ1-2	15	TGCGCCAGCAGCCAACAGGGACTGACTAACTATGGCTACACCTTC	CASSQQGLTNYGYTF
-	-	TRBV28	TRBJ2-7	16	TGTGCCAGCAGTTTATGGTTCTCAGGGAATACCCACGAGCAGTACTTC	CASSLWFSGNTHEQYF
TRBD1	-	TRBV2	TRBJ2-7	14	TGTGCCAGCAGTGAGACAGGGAGCTCCTACGAGCAGTACTTC	CASSETGSSYEQYF
TRBD1	-	TRBV27	TRBJ1-1	10	TGTGCCAGCGGGGACAGGCAAGCTTTCTTT	CASGDRQAFF
-	once	TRBV10-1	TRBJ2-7	14	TGCGCCAGCAAAGCTGGCGGAGCCTCCTACGAGCAGTACTTC	CASKAGGASYEQYF
TRBD2	few	TRBV7-2	TRBJ2-3	15	TGTGCCAGCAGCTTACTGGGACTAGATACAGATACGCAGTATTTT	CASSLLGLDTDTQYF
-	-	TRBV20-1	TRBJ2-7	11	TGCAGTGCTAGAGAAGCAGGGGAGCAGTACTTC	CSAREAGEQYF
TRBD2	-	TRBV5-1	TRBJ2-5	14	TGCGCCAGCAGAGATAGCGGGAACCAAGAGACCCAGTACTTC	CASRDSGNQETQYF